This T cell receptor (beta chain) was captured in a study of T-cell reconstitution after alpha-beta-depleted transplantation in children. V was clipped by 3 bases and J by 8 bases; unmatched bases: 8. Germline assignment: CDR1 SGHTA and CDR2 FQGNSA. CDR3 length: 15 amino acids. Library preparation (for TCRbeta) was performed with unique molecular identifiers. From the PCR reads, TCRdb called clonotypes with MiXCR, one entry per CDR3 protein. The repertoire includes around 240,000 distinct CDR3 sequences, over 9.5% of them detected once, and around 5.1% sits in the top ten. This clonotype was found many times.

The TCR was taken from a human donor who donated a stem cell graft to a child with SCID. The specimen was PBMCs from the stem cell graft donor, collected from the stem cell graft. V and J are TRBV7-2 and TRBJ1-1, with 11 bases lining up with TRBD1. Here the CDR3 reads CASSFGQGATSEAFF. The CDR3 bases are TGTGCCAGCAGCTTTGGACAGGGGGCGACTAGCGAAGCTTTCTTT.